A single TCR beta chain is shown here with its context. Its antigen is still unknown. This specimen belongs to a study of T cell responses to AZD1222 COVID-19 vaccine. Overall study findings and caveats: Donors were chiefly white British, with a greater number of females, and clonal diversity was perhaps underestimated.

The V end was cut by 6 bases, the J end by 0 bases, with 12 bases between. The CDR3 length is 14 residues. From germline, CDR1 is KGHSH and CDR2 LQKENI. Measured with immunoSEQ multiplex PCR; TCRdb has only the in-frame clones, and not every one. The sample records more than 85,000 clones, roughly 92% being singletons. The specimen was peripheral blood, collected 28 days after the second AZD1222 dose. This sequence originates from an adult who received the AZD1222 COVID-19 vaccine. The V call is TRBV18, the J call TRBJ2-7; D is possibly TRBD1 (5 bases). The CDR3 nucleotides are TGTGCCAGCTCCCCCCGGACACTCTCCTACGAGCAGTACTTC. Protein sequence: CASSPRTLSYEQYF.